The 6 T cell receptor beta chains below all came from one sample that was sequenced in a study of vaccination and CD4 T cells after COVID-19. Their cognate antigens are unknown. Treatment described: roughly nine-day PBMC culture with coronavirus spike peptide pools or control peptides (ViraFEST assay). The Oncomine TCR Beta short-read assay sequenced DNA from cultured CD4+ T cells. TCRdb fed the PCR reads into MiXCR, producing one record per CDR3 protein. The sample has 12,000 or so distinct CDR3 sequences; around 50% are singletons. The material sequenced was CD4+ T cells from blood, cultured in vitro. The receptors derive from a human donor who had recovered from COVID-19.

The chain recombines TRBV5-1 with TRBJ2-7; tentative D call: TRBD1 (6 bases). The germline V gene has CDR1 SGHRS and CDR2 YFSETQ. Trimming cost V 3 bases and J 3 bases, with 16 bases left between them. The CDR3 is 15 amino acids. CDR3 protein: CASSSGGIGGYEQYF. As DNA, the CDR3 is TGCGCCAGCAGCTCCGGAGGTATAGGGGGCTACGAGCAGTACTTC.

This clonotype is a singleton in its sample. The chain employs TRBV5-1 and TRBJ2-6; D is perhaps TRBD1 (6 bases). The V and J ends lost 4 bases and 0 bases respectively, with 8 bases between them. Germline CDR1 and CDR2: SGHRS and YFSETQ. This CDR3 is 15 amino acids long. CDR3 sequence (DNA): TGCGCCAGCAGCAGGGACAACTCTGGGGCCAACGTCCTGACTTTC. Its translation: CASSRDNSGANVLTF.

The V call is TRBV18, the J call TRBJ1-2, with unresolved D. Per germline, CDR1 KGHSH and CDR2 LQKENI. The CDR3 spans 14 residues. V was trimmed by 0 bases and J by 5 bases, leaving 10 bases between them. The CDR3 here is CASSPPRLTYGYTF. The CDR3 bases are TGTGCCAGCTCACCACCGAGACTAACGTATGGCTACACCTTC.

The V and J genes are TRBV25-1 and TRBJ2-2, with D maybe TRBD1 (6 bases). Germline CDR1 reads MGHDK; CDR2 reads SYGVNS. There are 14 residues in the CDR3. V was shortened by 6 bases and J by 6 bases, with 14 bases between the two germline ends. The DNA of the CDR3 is TGTGCCAGCAGCAACAGGGAAGGGCCCGGGGAGCTGTTTTTT. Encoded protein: CASSNREGPGELFF.

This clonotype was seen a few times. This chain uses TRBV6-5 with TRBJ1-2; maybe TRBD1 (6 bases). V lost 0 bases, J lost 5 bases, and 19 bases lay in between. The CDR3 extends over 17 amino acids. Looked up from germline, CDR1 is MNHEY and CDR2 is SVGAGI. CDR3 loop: CASSYSVRRGLGYGYTF. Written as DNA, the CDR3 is TGTGCCAGCAGTTACTCTGTTCGTAGGGGGTTAGGTTATGGCTACACCTTC.

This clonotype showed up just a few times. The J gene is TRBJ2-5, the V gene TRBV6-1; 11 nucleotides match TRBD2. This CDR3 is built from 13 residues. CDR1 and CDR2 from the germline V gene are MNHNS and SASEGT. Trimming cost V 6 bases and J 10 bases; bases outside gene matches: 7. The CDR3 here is CASSLGTSGNQYF. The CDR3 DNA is TGTGCCAGCAGCTTAGGGACTAGCGGAAACCAGTACTTC.